This T cell receptor (beta chain) came from a study of blood T cell repertoires in COVID-19. Study information: Both acute and convalescent COVID-19 samples were obtained from the United States, Italy and Spain.

TCRdb's copy holds only in-frame clones and misses some; the assay was immunoSEQ multiplex PCR. The sample records under 25,000 clones, nearly 90% being singletons. V trimming: 7 bases; J trimming: 3 bases; junction bases outside the gene matches: 3. Germline CDR1 and CDR2: LNHDA and SQIVND (reference sequence). The CDR3 contains 13 residues. The rearrangement links TRBV19 to TRBJ1-1; 9 bases line up with TRBD1. The receptor was isolated from a human donor with active COVID-19. The donor label of this sample is uncertain. Sequences were obtained from peripheral blood. The CDR3 coding sequence is TGTGCCAGTACCCGGGACAGGGACACTGAAGCTTTCTTT. It translates to CASTRDRDTEAFF.